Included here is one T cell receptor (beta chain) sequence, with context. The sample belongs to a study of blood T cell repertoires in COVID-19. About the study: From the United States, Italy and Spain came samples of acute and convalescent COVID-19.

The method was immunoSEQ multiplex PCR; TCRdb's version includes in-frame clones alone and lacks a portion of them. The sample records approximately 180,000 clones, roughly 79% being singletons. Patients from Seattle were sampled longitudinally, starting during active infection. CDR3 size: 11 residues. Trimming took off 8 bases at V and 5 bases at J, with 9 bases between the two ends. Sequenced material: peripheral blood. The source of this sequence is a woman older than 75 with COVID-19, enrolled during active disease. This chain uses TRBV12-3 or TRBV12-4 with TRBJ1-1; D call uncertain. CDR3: CASHRGTEAFF. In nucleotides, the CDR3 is TGTGCCAGCCATCGGGGAACTGAAGCTTTCTTT.